These 29 T cell receptor beta chains came from one sample sequenced in a study of T cell changes during pregnancy in multiple sclerosis. The repertoire was sequenced with immunoSEQ multiplex PCR; TCRdb's copy has only in-frame clones and lacks some. The sample has about 100,000 clones; over 85% are singletons. Sequences were derived from peripheral blood, sampled after pregnancy. Receptor source: a female donor with multiple sclerosis, enrolled in a pregnancy study.

The rearrangement uses TRBV15 and TRBJ1-2, with a weak D call TRBD1 (6 bases). The germline gives CDR1 LNHNV, CDR2 YYDKDF (reference sequence). The CDR3 totals 16 residues. The V end was cut by 1 base, the J end by 1 base, with 13 bases between. DNA for the CDR3: TGTGCCACCAGCAGAGTACGGGGGGCGGGTAACTATGGCTACACCTTC. Protein sequence: CATSRVRGAGNYGYTF.

The V call is TRBV9, the J call TRBJ2-3; 8 bases match TRBD1. The J segment lost 6 bases and the V segment lost 4 bases, leaving 7 bases of the junction unmatched. Germline lookup yields CDR1 SGDLS and CDR2 YYNGEE. The length of the CDR3 is 14 residues. CDR3 amino acids: CASSSAYRGDTQYF. The CDR3 DNA reads as TGTGCCAGCAGCTCCGCCTACAGGGGGGATACGCAGTATTTT. Filled out from reference TRBV9 and TRBJ2-3, the complete variable domain reads DSGVTQTPKHLITATGQRVTLRCSPRSGDLSVYWYQQSLDQGLQFLIQYYNGEERAKGNILERFSAQQFPDLHSELNLSSLELGDSALYFCASSSAYRGDTQYFGPGTRLTVL.

This clone was seen more than once but under ten times. The rearrangement joins TRBV19 to TRBJ1-1, with TRBD1 identical over 10 bases. The germline V gene has CDR1 LNHDA and CDR2 SQIVND (reference sequence). This CDR3 has 15 residues. With V trimmed by 7 bases and J by 1 base, 6 bases remained unmatched. CDR3 in DNA: TGTGCCAGTAAAGTGGGACAGGGGACGAACACTGAAGCTTTCTTT. Its translation: CASKVGQGTNTEAFF.

The rearrangement joins TRBV7-8 to TRBJ2-2, with 9 positions matching TRBD2. Germline V lookup: CDR1 SGHVS, CDR2 FQNEAQ. CDR3 length: 17 amino acids. V lost 2 bases to trimming and J lost 4 bases; unmatched junction nucleotides: 8. The CDR3 sequence is CASSLRTASGTTGELFF. Written as DNA, the CDR3 is TGTGCCAGCAGCTTACGCACGGCTAGCGGGACCACCGGGGAGCTGTTTTTT.

Comment on this clone: A junction end diverges from the germline sequence, so it may reflect a read error. This chain connects TRBV7-9 to TRBJ2-1; TRBD2 matches at 11 bases. The CDR3 spans 15 residues. Germline values: CDR1 SEHNR, CDR2 FQNEAQ (reference sequence). CDR3: CASSIAGGPRDEQFF. DNA for the CDR3: TGTGCCAGCAGCATAGCGGGAGGGCCTCGGGATGAGCAGTTCTTC.

The chain uses TRBV7-8 and TRBJ1-1; no firm D call. The germline CDR1 and CDR2 sequences are SGHVS and FQNEAQ. This CDR3 has 15 residues. V was cut by 0 bases and J by 0 bases, with 8 bases left in between. Written as DNA, the CDR3 is TGTGCCAGCAGCTTAGCGGCAGTAATGAACACTGAAGCTTTCTTT. Amino acids: CASSLAAVMNTEAFF.

The V call is TRBV30, the J call TRBJ2-1, with 9 bases identical to TRBD1. The CDR3 extends over 13 amino acids. V lost 8 bases and J lost 9; bases outside the gene matches: 11. Per germline, CDR1 GTSNPN and CDR2 SVGIG (reference sequence). DNA of the CDR3: TGTGCCGGACGGGGACAGGGCTATGGTGAGCAGTTCTTC. This codes for CAGRGQGYGEQFF.

This clone was picked up one time. The chain joins TRBV7-2 to TRBJ2-7; 9 nucleotides align to TRBD2. Looked up from germline, CDR1 is SGHTA and CDR2 is FQGNSA. CDR3 length: 17 residues. V dropped 0 bases and J dropped 5; count of bases not matched to a gene: 11. The CDR3 region is CASSLALPSGISNEQYF. CDR3 bases: TGTGCCAGCAGCTTAGCTTTGCCTAGCGGGATAAGTAACGAGCAGTACTTC.

This clone occurred once. The V gene is TRBV9, the J gene TRBJ2-1; D gene ambiguous. Deletions cut 4 bases from V and 4 bases from J, with 3 bases between. The germline V gene encodes CDR1 SGDLS and CDR2 YYNGEE. The CDR3 extends over 11 amino acids. The CDR3 here is CASSLYNEQFF. The CDR3 DNA reads TGTGCCAGCAGCTTATACAATGAGCAGTTCTTC.

This chain connects TRBV5-6 to TRBJ2-7, with TRBD1 as a possible D gene (6 bases). The CDR3 length is 13 residues. The ends were cut back, 6 bases at V and 3 bases at J, with 13 bases in the middle. The germline CDR1 and CDR2 sequences are SGHDT and YYEEEE. The CDR3 coding sequence is TGTGCCAGCACCTCAGGGGATAGCTACGAGCAGTACTTC. Encoded protein: CASTSGDSYEQYF.

V and J are TRBV5-1 and TRBJ2-1; the match to TRBD2 covers 7 bases. V lost 0 bases, J lost 5 bases, and 5 bases stayed unmatched. This CDR3 spans 15 amino acids. Germline loops: CDR1 SGHRS, CDR2 YFSETQ. CDR3 nucleotide sequence: TGCGCCAGCAGCTTGGTCGGGGGGTCTCACAATGAGCAGTTCTTC. Translating it yields CASSLVGGSHNEQFF. Full variable domain (missing parts from reference TRBV5-1 and TRBJ2-1): KAGVTQTPRYLIKTRGQQVTLSCSPISGHRSVSWYQQTPGQGLQFLFEYFSETQRNKGNFPGRFSGRQFSNSRSEMNVSTLELGDSALYLCASSLVGGSHNEQFFGPGTRLTVL.

This clone has just one count. The V and J genes are TRBV6-1 and TRBJ1-4; 9 bases are shared with TRBD1. Germline lookup yields CDR1 MNHNS and CDR2 SASEGT. V gave up 5 bases and J gave up 4 bases; unmatched junction bases: 5. The CDR3 runs 15 residues. This CDR3 is CASSRTGDLNEKLFF. The CDR3 DNA reads as TGTGCCAGCAGTCGGACAGGGGACCTTAATGAAAAACTGTTTTTT.

V and J are TRBV29-1 and TRBJ1-1, with D perhaps TRBD1 (5 bases). The CDR3 length is 15 residues. V shed 4 bases and J shed 1 base, with 16 bases lying between them. Germline values: CDR1 SQVTM, CDR2 ANQGSEA. DNA of the CDR3: TGCAGCGTTGGGTCTGGCGGGGCGGGGAACACTGAAGCTTTCTTT. It specifies CSVGSGGAGNTEAFF.

This chain connects TRBV27 to TRBJ1-1; D ambiguous. CDR3 length: 13 residues. With 3 bases removed from V and 1 base from J, the gap between germline ends came to 6 bases. Germline assignment: CDR1 MNHEY and CDR2 SMNVEV (reference sequence). The CDR3 here is CASSFGPNTEAFF. The CDR3 region has the DNA TGTGCCAGCAGTTTTGGGCCGAACACTGAAGCTTTCTTT.

CDR3 sequence (DNA): TGTGCCAGCAGTCCAGGGACATCCTTCTACGAGCAGTACTTC. This codes for CASSPGTSFYEQYF. V usage is TRBV28 and J usage is TRBJ2-7, with D maybe TRBD1 (6 bases). The CDR3 has 14 amino acids. The V and J ends lost 5 bases and 3 bases respectively, with 14 bases between them. The V gene's germline CDR1 is MDHEN and CDR2 SYDVKM.

The V and J genes are TRBV6-1 and TRBJ1-5; D not resolved. The V gene's germline CDR1 is MNHNS and CDR2 SASEGT. V was pared by 8 bases and J by 0 bases, with 14 bases between. The CDR3 runs to 15 residues. The CDR3 loop reads CASCALQISNQPQHF. The CDR3 coding sequence is TGTGCCAGCTGTGCTTTACAGATTAGCAATCAGCCCCAGCATTTT.

The genes are TRBV15 and TRBJ2-5; TRBD1 matches at 7 bases. The CDR3 sequence is 11 residues long. From germline, CDR1 is LNHNV and CDR2 YYDKDF (reference sequence). Losses at the gene ends were 4 bases for V and 11 bases for J; bases not matched to a gene: 4. The CDR3 region is CATSKTGLQYF. CDR3 sequence (DNA): TGTGCCACCAGCAAGACAGGGTTGCAGTACTTC.

The V gene is TRBV5-1, the J gene TRBJ2-7, with 8 bases matching TRBD1. V trimming: 1 base; J trimming: 5 bases; junction bases outside the gene matches: 2. The CDR3 runs to 13 residues. Germline V gene lookup returns CDR1 SGHRS and CDR2 YFSETQ. The CDR3 reads CASSLLDRDEQYF. The CDR3 nucleotides read TGCGCCAGCAGCTTGTTGGACAGGGACGAGCAGTACTTC.

This clone appeared a single time. V is TRBV29-1 and J is TRBJ2-1; weak D call: TRBD2 (6 bases). The germline CDR1 and CDR2 sequences are SQVTM and ANQGSEA. The ends were cut back, 5 bases at V and 6 bases at J, with 17 bases in the middle. The length of the CDR3 is 14 residues. In DNA form, the CDR3 reads TGCAGCGTTTGTCTAACGGGAGATCCCAATGAGCAGTTCTTC. It translates to CSVCLTGDPNEQFF.

The chain employs TRBV7-2 and TRBJ1-5; D may be TRBD1 (6 bases). The CDR3 consists of 15 residues. In germline, CDR1 is SGHTA, CDR2 FQGNSA. The V end lost 2 bases, the J end lost 2 bases, and 10 bases lay between the germline ends. CDR3 in DNA: TGTGCCAGCAGCTTACAGGGGCTAGGCAATCAGCCCCAGCATTTT. It codes for CASSLQGLGNQPQHF.

This chain links TRBV7-2 with TRBJ2-2; 9 bases map to TRBD1. This CDR3 spans 18 amino acids. Trimming removed 5 bases from V and 2 bases from J; junction bases left unmatched: 12. Germline V lookup: CDR1 SGHTA, CDR2 FQGNSA. Written as DNA, the CDR3 is TGTGCCAGCAGCCAATCCCGGGACAGGGTATTTAACACCGGGGAGCTGTTTTTT. It codes for CASSQSRDRVFNTGELFF.

V is TRBV18 and J is TRBJ2-1; D remains unclear. V gave up 3 bases and J gave up 0 bases, with 15 bases separating them. The V gene's germline CDR1 is KGHSH and CDR2 LQKENI. The CDR3 consists of 17 residues. The CDR3 here is CASSPVGYGDSYNEQFF. CDR3 sequence (DNA): TGTGCCAGCTCACCTGTCGGGTACGGTGACTCCTACAATGAGCAGTTCTTC.

The sample holds one count of this clone. The chain employs TRBV7-9 and TRBJ2-3; TRBD1 might be the D (5 bases). V was clipped by 1 base and J by 2 bases, with 10 bases between them. The CDR3 sequence is 15 residues long. Germline V gene lookup returns CDR1 SEHNR and CDR2 FQNEAQ (reference sequence). The CDR3 here is CASSLGTQNTDTQYF. The CDR3 DNA is TGTGCCAGCAGCTTAGGGACACAGAACACAGATACGCAGTATTTT. Combining the CDR3 with reference TRBV7-9 and TRBJ2-3 gives the whole variable domain DTGVSQNPRHKITKRGQNVTFRCDPISEHNRLYWYRQTLGQGPEFLTYFQNEAQLEKSRLLSDRFSAERPKGSFSTLEIQRTEQGDSAMYLCASSLGTQNTDTQYFGPGTRLTVL.

V is TRBV7-2 and J is TRBJ1-1; D remains unclear. Trimming stripped 5 bases from V and 11 bases from J, with 15 bases between. Germline CDR1 is SGHTA and CDR2 is FQGNSA. The CDR3 length is 12 residues. This CDR3 reads CASSPRSREAFF. For the CDR3, the DNA is TGTGCCAGCAGCCCGAGATCAAGGGAGGCTTTCTTT.

This rearrangement joins TRBV27 to TRBJ1-2; D is uncertain. This CDR3 comprises 16 residues. Between the trimmed V and J ends, which lost 5 bases and 0 bases, there was a span of 16 bases. CDR1 is MNHEY and CDR2 is SMNVEV in the germline V gene (reference sequence). This chain's CDR3 is CASSRRTGYTNYGYTF. CDR3 coding DNA: TGTGCCAGCAGTCGGCGGACGGGATACACTAACTATGGCTACACCTTC.

The chain links TRBV19 to TRBJ2-2, with D unclear. This CDR3 region has 17 residues. The germline gives CDR1 LNHDA, CDR2 SQIVND (reference sequence). Trimming pared 5 bases from V and 6 bases from J, leaving 22 bases between. CDR3 loop: CASSSTPAGYPSGELFF. The CDR3 DNA follows: TGTGCCAGTAGTTCGACCCCGGCAGGATATCCTTCCGGGGAGCTGTTTTTT. The whole variable domain, filled in from reference TRBV19 and TRBJ2-2, reads DGGITQSPKYLFRKEGQNVTLSCEQNLNHDAMYWYRQDPGQGLRLIYYSQIVNDFQKGDIAEGYSVSREKKESFPLTVTSAQKNPTAFYLCASSSTPAGYPSGELFFGEGSRLTVL.

J is TRBJ1-1 and V is TRBV13; 9 bases are shared with TRBD1. From germline, CDR1 is PRHDT and CDR2 FYEKMQ (reference sequence). V lost 0 bases to trimming and J lost 4 bases; unmatched junction nucleotides: 3. This CDR3 has 15 amino acids. CDR3 amino acids: CASSLGGQGITEAFF. Written as DNA, the CDR3 is TGTGCCAGCAGCTTAGGAGGACAGGGGATCACTGAAGCTTTCTTT.

CDR3 in amino acids: CASSSLRGSQGWTYEQYF. The CDR3 DNA is TGTGCCAGCAGCTCCCTGCGGGGGAGCCAGGGATGGACCTACGAGCAGTACTTC. The J gene is TRBJ2-7, the V gene TRBV7-9, with TRBD2 matching 7 bases. The trim removed 4 bases at V and 2 bases at J, leaving 17 bases unmatched. CDR1 is SEHNR and CDR2 is FQNEAQ in the germline V gene (reference sequence). This CDR3 spans 18 amino acids.

The V and J genes are TRBV7-6 and TRBJ1-5; D is unresolved. The V end was cut by 9 bases, the J end by 2 bases, with 5 bases between. Looked up from germline, CDR1 is SGHVS and CDR2 is FNYEAQ. CDR3 size: 11 residues. CDR3: CARRGNQPQHF. The CDR3 region has the DNA TGTGCCAGACGGGGCAATCAGCCCCAGCATTTT. Filled out from reference TRBV7-6 and TRBJ1-5, the complete variable domain reads GAGVSQSPRYKVTKRGQDVALRCDPISGHVSLYWYRQALGQGPEFLTYFNYEAQQDKSGLPNDRFSAERPEGSISTLTIQRTEQRDSAMYRCARRGNQPQHFGDGTRLSIL.